This is a list of T cell receptor beta chains from one sample in a study of T cells expressing NK-cell markers. For each CDR3 protein, TCRdb gives one entry from its re-call of the 5' RACE reads, without DNA. The listing contains about 460,000 distinct CDR3 sequences. Specimen: blood T cells: a sorted CD56 or NKG2C T cell subset, CD4+ or CD8+ T cells, or bulk PBMC T cells (not recorded which). Receptor source: a woman between 45 and 60 years old in good health. Both conserved end residues are part of each CDR3.

v_call	j_call	cdr3_aa
TRBV12-3/TRBV12-4	TRBJ1-1	CASNGWGMNTEAFF
TRBV5-5	TRBJ1-1	CASSLERDNPEAFF
TRBV20-1	TRBJ2-7	CSASSSPTYEQYF
TRBV20-1	TRBJ2-2	CSAQYRNTGELFF
TRBV5-1	TRBJ2-5	CASSPSGSAETQYF
TRBV25-1	TRBJ2-3	CASSHYDTDTQYF
TRBV6-5	TRBJ1-2	CASSRDRNWGYGYTF
TRBV20-1	TRBJ2-5	CSARDRVPGETQYF
TRBV20-1	TRBJ1-2	CSARSYAYGYTF
TRBV18	TRBJ2-5	CASSPIPGQGAAETQYF
TRBV29-1	TRBJ1-5	CAGAWSNQPQHF
TRBV12-3/TRBV12-4	TRBJ1-1	CASSLAGGQTEAFF
TRBV29-1	TRBJ1-6	CSVFRQGANSPLHF
TRBV6-2/TRBV6-3	TRBJ2-5	CASSFLAGAVEETQYF
TRBV24-1	TRBJ2-1	CATSDLNTYNEQFF
TRBV7-9	TRBJ2-2	CAVLISRGKNTGELFF
TRBV29-1	TRBJ2-1	CSVEDYWTTYNEQFF
TRBV27	TRBJ2-5	CASSLTGGRTQYF
TRBV5-1	TRBJ2-3	CASSRDEAGDTQYF
TRBV12-3/TRBV12-4	TRBJ2-5	CASSLTSGRVAQYF
TRBV7-2	TRBJ2-1	CASSPIAGGPFEQFF
TRBV12-3/TRBV12-4	TRBJ1-3	CAADRGGNTIYF
TRBV4-1	TRBJ2-7	CASSQPTSGRGSSYEQYF
TRBV9	TRBJ2-2	CASSVDPLGGELFF
TRBV27	TRBJ2-1	CASGNQPGTLSYEQFF
TRBV2	TRBJ2-1	CASKPSSGPSNEQFF
TRBV29-1	TRBJ2-7	CSVALGSSVREQYF
TRBV6-6	TRBJ2-7	CASRQLAGAEQYF
TRBV12-3/TRBV12-4	TRBJ2-2	CASSRGRFGGELFF
TRBV12-3/TRBV12-4	TRBJ2-7	CASSRQVKTYEQYF
TRBV5-1	TRBJ2-5	CASSLAQKRETQYF
TRBV5-1	TRBJ2-5	CASSYRQGETQYF
TRBV5-1	TRBJ1-4	CASTRTGINEKLFF
TRBV5-1	TRBJ2-6	CASKDGREIGSGANVLTF
TRBV20-1	TRBJ2-3	CSARVPLNNTQYF
TRBV9	TRBJ2-3	CASSVEASGRDTQYF
TRBV12-3/TRBV12-4	TRBJ2-3	CASSYPQGLAGEADTQYF
TRBV2	TRBJ1-2	CASSGQGTPYGYTF
TRBV5-1	TRBJ2-3	CASSPIPSGRDTQYF
TRBV7-9	TRBJ2-7	CASSLVLSREQYF